This T cell receptor beta chain originates from a study of cytomegalovirus exposure and HLA in healthy donors. This clone was picked up a small number of times. What it recognizes is unknown. Trimming removed 2 bases from V and 7 bases from J, with 8 bases in between. CDR1 is MNHNY and CDR2 is SVGAGI in the germline V gene (reference sequence). This CDR3 has 12 residues. 60 Vbeta and 13 Jbeta primers were used in PCR. TCRdb keeps only in-frame clones here, not all; method: immunoSEQ multiplex PCR. The data show about 160,000 clones, roughly four fifths seen once. Whole-study findings and limits: A later look showed TCR association rates differing by HLA locus, highest for DRB1 and lowest for HLA-C. Some segments of the V type, notably TRBV6-2 and TRBV6-3, were excluded as indistinguishable.

Input material: PBMCs. The chain links TRBV6-6 to TRBJ1-1; D might be TRBD1 (6 bases). The sequence derives from a female donor in good health and CMV-seronegative. DNA for the CDR3: TGTGCCAGCAGTTACGACAGGTTTGAAGCTTTCTTT. Protein sequence: CASSYDRFEAFF.